Sequencing of this T cell receptor beta chain was carried out in a study of control samples from healthy donors and cancer patients. This CDR3 region has 12 residues. Trimming took 5 bases from V and 8 from J, leaving 12 bases between them. Germline V gives CDR1 LNHDA, CDR2 SQIVND (reference sequence). The data were produced by immunoSEQ multiplex PCR, yet TCRdb's version contains in-frame clones alone and is incomplete. The sample gives 150,000 to 200,000 clones, about 86% of which show up once; roughly 5% is in the top ten. The V call is TRBV19, the J call TRBJ1-2; TRBD1 might be the D (6 bases). The clonotype comes from a woman between 25 and 40 years old in good health. Sequencing was done on a sample of blood. CDR3 region: CASSSTGRGYTF. Written as DNA, the CDR3 is TGTGCCAGTAGTTCCACAGGGCGCGGCTACACCTTC.